Listed here are 20 T cell receptor beta chains from one sample, sequenced in a study of regulatory T cells in long-lasting Graves disease. Time point noted: persistent/refractory GD, antithyroid drugs over 5 years with positive TRAb. Generation of the TCR library employed RNA extracted from PBMCs. Assembly of TCR beta libraries relied on iRepertoire HTBI primers together with Arm-PCR of CDR3 regions. TCRdb called the multiplex PCR reads again in MiXCR, with one record for every CDR3 protein. The sample carries 360,000 or so distinct CDR3 sequences, approximately 25% recorded once. The material was peripheral blood mononuclear cells (PBMCs), obtained when the disease was refractory, from a patient treated with antithyroid drugs. These receptors originate from a woman aged 35 to 49 with Graves disease.

The chain couples TRBV19 to TRBJ2-4, with TRBD2 identical over 10 bases. The germline V gene encodes CDR1 LNHDA and CDR2 SQIVND (reference sequence). Trimming took 4 bases from V and 0 from J; bases not matched to a gene: 3. This CDR3 region has 16 residues. The CDR3 spells CASSKWTSGAKNIQYF. The CDR3, as DNA: TGTGCCAGTAGTAAATGGACTAGCGGAGCCAAAAACATTCAGTACTTC.

The chain has TRBV28 and TRBJ2-7; either TRBD1 or TRBD2 may fit D (6 bases each). CDR3 length: 15 residues. The V end lost 8 bases, the J end lost 1 base, and 18 bases lay between the germline ends. Germline V gives CDR1 MDHEN, CDR2 SYDVKM. In nucleotides, the CDR3 is TGTGCCAGCTCCACCCCGGGGGCGGGATCCTACGAGCAGTACTTC. Its translation: CASSTPGAGSYEQYF.

The table lists this clonotype with a few counts. This sequence joins TRBV12-3 or TRBV12-4 and TRBJ2-7; D not certain. The CDR3 is 14 amino acids. Trimming pared 1 base from V and 7 bases from J, leaving 14 bases between. The CDR3 DNA reads TGTGCCAGCAGTTTAGTTGGTACCTTGGGGGAGCAGTACTTC. Amino acids: CASSLVGTLGEQYF.

This clonotype was observed at least ten times. The gene calls are TRBV12-3 or TRBV12-4 and TRBJ1-1; D uncertain. This CDR3 comprises 11 residues. V lost 6 bases and J 3 bases, leaving 5 bases between the germline ends. The DNA for the CDR3 is TGTGCCAGCAGGGGGTACACTGAAGCTTTCTTT. This gives the protein CASRGYTEAFF.

The chain carries TRBV5-6 and TRBJ1-1; D is possibly TRBD1 (6 bases). The CDR3 is made up of 14 amino acids. Per the germline V gene, CDR1 is SGHDT and CDR2 is YYEEEE. The V end was cut by 4 bases, the J end by 1 base, with 11 bases between. The CDR3 region is CASSPGHQNTEAFF. The CDR3 DNA sequence: TGTGCCAGCAGCCCGGGACATCAGAACACTGAAGCTTTCTTT. Full variable domain (remainder filled in from reference TRBV5-6 and TRBJ1-1): DAGVTQSPTHLIKTRGQQVTLRCSPKSGHDTVSWYQQALGQGPQFIFQYYEEEERQRGNFPDRFSGHQFPNYSSELNVNALLLGDSALYLCASSPGHQNTEAFFGQGTRLTVV.

V gene TRBV10-3 combines with J gene TRBJ2-1; tentative D call: TRBD2 (5 bases). Trimming removed 2 bases at V and 11 bases at J, with 10 bases between. The CDR3 is made up of 12 amino acids. The germline V gene has CDR1 ENHRY and CDR2 SYGVKD. The CDR3 loop reads CAISEGEGQQFF. As DNA, the CDR3 is TGTGCCATCAGTGAGGGCGAGGGCCAGCAGTTCTTC.

This clonotype showed up just a few times. The V and J genes are TRBV6-1 and TRBJ1-3, with no clear D. Trimming took 10 bases from V and 4 from J, leaving 8 bases between them. There are 11 residues in the CDR3. Germline V CDR1 and CDR2: MNHNS, SASEGT. The CDR3 bases are TGTGCCACAAATTTGGGAAACACCATATATTTT. Protein: CATNLGNTIYF.

This clonotype was detected many times. The V gene is TRBV12-3 or TRBV12-4, the J gene TRBJ1-1, with a possible D match to TRBD1 (6 bases). The CDR3 spans 14 residues. With 3 bases removed from V and 4 bases from J, the gap between germline ends came to 12 bases. CDR3 loop: CASSLDRPGTEAFF. CDR3 DNA sequence: TGTGCCAGCAGTTTGGACAGACCGGGCACTGAAGCTTTCTTT.

This clonotype was seen repeatedly, ten times or more. CDR3 sequence reads: CASTLLASGYTF. In nucleotides, the CDR3 is TGTGCCAGCACCCTTTTAGCCTCTGGCTACACCTTC. This chain uses TRBV7-3 with TRBJ1-2; D gene unclear. Germline CDR1 and CDR2: SGHTA and FQGTGA. The CDR3 is made up of 12 amino acids. V was pared by 7 bases and J by 7 bases, with 13 bases between.

At least ten counts were recorded for this clonotype. V and J are TRBV20-1 and TRBJ2-1; 10 bases are a match to TRBD2. Looked up from germline, CDR1 is DFQATT and CDR2 is SNEGSKA (reference sequence). The CDR3 runs 18 residues. After removal of 3 bases from V and 7 bases from J, the junction contained 18 bases not matched to a gene. The CDR3 nucleotides read TGCAGTGCTAGGATGGGGACTAGCGCCACAACCCTCATTAATGAGCAGTTCTTC. This translates into CSARMGTSATTLINEQFF.

Many counts were recorded for this clonotype. The chain carries TRBV11-2 and TRBJ2-7; tentatively, D is TRBD1 (6 bases). CDR1 and CDR2 (germline): SGHAT, FQNNGV. Trimming stripped 3 bases from V and 0 bases from J, with 9 bases between. The CDR3 is 14 amino acids. CDR3 amino acids: CASSFQGPSYEQYF. In nucleotides, the CDR3 is TGTGCCAGCAGCTTTCAGGGGCCCTCCTACGAGCAGTACTTC.

The J gene is TRBJ1-1, the V gene TRBV30; D uncertain. Germline lookup yields CDR1 GTSNPN and CDR2 SVGIG (reference sequence). CDR3 length equals 11 residues. V dropped 4 bases and J dropped 0 bases, with 3 bases sitting between them. Here the CDR3 reads CAWNLNTEAFF. CDR3 nucleotide sequence: TGTGCCTGGAATTTGAACACTGAAGCTTTCTTT.

This clonotype appeared a few times. The gene calls are TRBV6-5 and TRBJ2-7; D is unclear. The CDR3 runs 13 residues. Germline V gene sequence: CDR1 MNHEY, CDR2 SVGAGI. V lost 2 bases and J 2 bases, leaving 7 bases between the germline ends. In DNA, the CDR3 is TGTGCCAGCAGTTACACCAACACCTACGAGCAGTACTTC. Translation: CASSYTNTYEQYF.

This clonotype has a count of ten or more. The chain couples TRBV12-3 or TRBV12-4 to TRBJ1-1, with D unclear. Between the trimmed V and J ends, which lost 6 bases and 3 bases, there was a span of 11 bases. This CDR3 comprises 13 residues. The chain's CDR3 is CASRLLFDTEAFF. CDR3 bases: TGTGCCAGCAGGCTCCTATTTGACACTGAAGCTTTCTTT.

This clonotype was found many times. This sequence joins TRBV24-1 and TRBJ2-5; unclear D gene. V lost 7 bases to trimming and J lost 1 base, with 9 bases between them. The CDR3 runs 13 residues. Per germline, CDR1 KGHDR and CDR2 SFDVKD. The CDR3 bases are TGTGCCACCAGACAGCCAGGCCAAGAGACCCAGTACTTC. It is translated as CATRQPGQETQYF.

The V gene is TRBV4-1, the J gene TRBJ1-5; 10 bases fit TRBD1. CDR3 length: 15 amino acids. The V gene end was trimmed by 3 bases and the J gene end by 5 bases; junction bases not matched to a gene: 4. Germline assignment: CDR1 MGHRA and CDR2 YSYEKL. CDR3 sequence reads: CASSQRTGGDQPQHF. CDR3 DNA: TGCGCCAGCAGCCAGCGGACAGGGGGTGATCAGCCCCAGCATTTT.

This clonotype was seen ten or more times. V and J are TRBV6-2 or TRBV6-3 and TRBJ2-5; 10 positions match TRBD2. Germline V lookup: CDR1 MNHEY, CDR2 SVGEGT. This CDR3 spans 16 amino acids. V shed 0 bases and J 7 bases; nucleotides not matched to a gene: 8. The CDR3 coding sequence is TGTGCCAGCAGTTACTCTCTACCTAGCGGGAGTGGGACCCAGTACTTC. Its protein is CASSYSLPSGSGTQYF.

V is TRBV5-1 and J is TRBJ2-5, with 10 bases that match TRBD1. The CDR3 contains 15 residues. Germline values: CDR1 SGHRS, CDR2 YFSETQ. V shed 6 bases, J shed 5 bases, and the junction held 10 bases outside the gene matches. The CDR3, as DNA: TGCGCCAGCAACGCCCGACAGGGGGCAGGGGAGACCCAGTACTTC. It specifies CASNARQGAGETQYF.

This clonotype has a handful of counts. The V and J genes are TRBV5-1 and TRBJ2-2; D perhaps matches TRBD2 (6 bases). Per germline, CDR1 SGHRS and CDR2 YFSETQ. V shed 3 bases and J shed 3 bases, with 12 bases lying between them. The CDR3 runs 15 residues. The CDR3 coding sequence is TGCGCCAGCAGCTGGGGGGTCCCGGACACCGGGGAGCTGTTTTTT. Translation: CASSWGVPDTGELFF. Using reference TRBV5-1 and TRBJ2-2 for the parts outside the CDR3, the full variable domain is KAGVTQTPRYLIKTRGQQVTLSCSPISGHRSVSWYQQTPGQGLQFLFEYFSETQRNKGNFPGRFSGRQFSNSRSEMNVSTLELGDSALYLCASSWGVPDTGELFFGEGSRLTVL.

This clonotype appeared a few times. The chain links TRBV28 to TRBJ2-1; D remains ambiguous. Per germline, CDR1 MDHEN and CDR2 SYDVKM. The CDR3 is made up of 14 amino acids. The V end was cut by 6 bases, the J end by 2 bases, with 11 bases between. The CDR3 sequence is CASSRFGTYNEQFF. Here the CDR3 DNA reads TGTGCCAGCAGCCGCTTTGGGACCTACAATGAGCAGTTCTTC.